This is a list of T cell receptor beta chains from one sample in a study of blood T cell repertoires in COVID-19. TCRdb's copy holds only in-frame clones and misses some; the assay was immunoSEQ multiplex PCR. The table records approximately 500,000 clones, approximately 83% of them present only once. Sequencing was performed on peripheral blood. These receptors were obtained from a human donor in a cohort sampled during active COVID-19. The CDR3 runs from the conserved cysteine through the conserved F or W. Each record gives: V gene, D gene, clone size, J gene, CDR3 DNA, CDR3 protein. The D gene is left open where the match is weak. Size is stated for part of the rows, as once, few or many counts, or as a class when the clone is expanded.

V: TRBV19; D: TRBD1; size: -; J: TRBJ1-6; DNA: TGTGCCAGTAGTATAGTTTCAGGGACAGGACGTTCACCCCTCCACTTT; CDR3: CASSIVSGTGRSPLHF
V: TRBV27; D: -; size: -; J: TRBJ2-3; DNA: TGTGCCAGCAGCATGAGATCTAATACGCAGTATTTT; CDR3: CASSMRSNTQYF
V: TRBV28; D: -; size: -; J: TRBJ2-7; DNA: TGTGCCAGCAGTTTATGGGGAGTTAACGAGCAGTACTTC; CDR3: CASSLWGVNEQYF
V: TRBV6-5; D: TRBD1; size: -; J: TRBJ2-7; DNA: TGTGCCAGCAGTTTCGGCAGGGGGTACGAGCAGTACTTC; CDR3: CASSFGRGYEQYF
V: TRBV20-1; D: -; size: -; J: TRBJ1-6; DNA: TGCAGTGCTAAACAGGGCCTACTCCACTTT; CDR3: CSAKQGLLHF
V: TRBV2; D: -; size: -; J: TRBJ2-1; DNA: TGTGCCAGCAGTGAACAGGTCTACAATGAGCAGTTCTTC; CDR3: CASSEQVYNEQFF
V: TRBV28; D: TRBD2; size: -; J: TRBJ2-7; DNA: TGTGCCAGCAGATCCAGCGGGAGGGCCGACGAGCAGTACTTC; CDR3: CASRSSGRADEQYF
V: TRBV7-7; D: -; size: once; J: TRBJ2-1; DNA: TGTGCTAGCAGCCAAGGACAGAACAATGAGCAGTTCTTC; CDR3: CASSQGQNNEQFF
V: TRBV7-3; D: TRBD2; size: -; J: TRBJ2-1; DNA: TGTGCCAGCAGCTCTGGACTAGCGGGGTACAATGAGCAGTTCTTC; CDR3: CASSSGLAGYNEQFF
V: TRBV12-3/TRBV12-4; D: -; size: -; J: TRBJ1-2; DNA: TGTGCCAGCAGTTTAAGTTCGGGATCTGGCTACACCTTC; CDR3: CASSLSSGSGYTF
V: TRBV5-4; D: TRBD1; size: -; J: TRBJ2-5; DNA: TGTGCCAGCAGCCACGGCCGGGACAGGGTAGGGGAGACCCAGTACTTC; CDR3: CASSHGRDRVGETQYF
V: TRBV19; D: TRBD2; size: -; J: TRBJ2-5; DNA: TGTGCCAGTAGTCTGATAGCGGGAGTGGAGACCCAGTACTTC; CDR3: CASSLIAGVETQYF
V: TRBV9; D: -; size: -; J: TRBJ1-1; DNA: TGTGCCAGCAGCGTAATACCGGAGGGGACTGAAGCTTTCTTT; CDR3: CASSVIPEGTEAFF
V: TRBV28; D: TRBD2; size: -; J: TRBJ2-1; DNA: TGTGCCAGCAGTTTGGGGGGACTAGCGGGAGTCTACAATGAGCAGTTCTTC; CDR3: CASSLGGLAGVYNEQFF
V: TRBV7-9; D: -; size: -; J: TRBJ1-3; DNA: TGTGCCAGCAGCTCCCCGGTCGGGGTTGGAAACACCATATATTTT; CDR3: CASSSPVGVGNTIYF
V: TRBV21-1; D: -; size: -; J: TRBJ2-7; DNA: TGTGCCAGCAGCACTTGGACGGGACAGGGAGACTACGAGCAGTACTTC; CDR3: CASSTWTGQGDYEQYF
V: TRBV7-2; D: TRBD1; size: -; J: TRBJ1-1; DNA: TGTGCCAGCAGCGTCGACAGGGAAGTGTCTGAAGCTTTCTTT; CDR3: CASSVDREVSEAFF
V: TRBV4-2; D: TRBD2; size: few; J: TRBJ2-1; DNA: TGTGCCAGCAGCCCCGGGACTAGCGGGACGACCTACAATGAGCAGTTCTTC; CDR3: CASSPGTSGTTYNEQFF
V: TRBV11-2; D: TRBD2; size: -; J: TRBJ2-7; DNA: TGTGCCAGCAGCTCCCGACTAGCGGGAGCCGAGCAGTACTTC; CDR3: CASSSRLAGAEQYF
V: TRBV27; D: -; size: -; J: TRBJ1-1; DNA: TGTGCCAGCAGTTTAGTTAGCATGAACACTGAAGCTTTCTTT; CDR3: CASSLVSMNTEAFF
V: TRBV2; D: TRBD1; size: -; J: TRBJ1-2; DNA: TGTGCCAGCAGCGCTGGGACAGCCTATGGCTACACCTTC; CDR3: CASSAGTAYGYTF
V: TRBV24-1; D: TRBD1; size: -; J: TRBJ2-3; DNA: TGTGCCACCAGTGATCCGACAGGGTCCGCCGCAGATACGCAGTATTTT; CDR3: CATSDPTGSAADTQYF
V: TRBV27; D: -; size: -; J: TRBJ2-3; DNA: TGTGCCAGCAGGCCTACTCTAGCGCCCAACACAGATACGCAGTATTTT; CDR3: CASRPTLAPNTDTQYF
V: TRBV27; D: -; size: -; J: TRBJ1-1; DNA: TGTGCCAGCAGGGGGGGTCGGACTGAAGCTTTCTTT; CDR3: CASRGGRTEAFF
V: TRBV6-5; D: -; size: -; J: TRBJ1-1; DNA: TGTGCCAGCAGTTACCTGGGCTCTGAAGCTTTCTTT; CDR3: CASSYLGSEAFF
V: TRBV10-3; D: -; size: -; J: TRBJ1-3; DNA: TGTGCCGTAGGAAACAGAAACTCTGGAAACACCATATATTTT; CDR3: CAVGNRNSGNTIYF
V: TRBV30; D: -; size: -; J: TRBJ1-1; DNA: TGTGCCTGGAGTCCCTGGGTGGAGGCTGAAGCTTTCTTT; CDR3: CAWSPWVEAEAFF
V: TRBV28; D: TRBD1; size: once; J: TRBJ2-7; DNA: TGTGCCAGCAGGTGGGCAGGGGGCCCCACCTACGAGCAGTACTTC; CDR3: CASRWAGGPTYEQYF
V: TRBV15; D: TRBD2; size: -; J: TRBJ2-4; DNA: TGTGCCACCAGCAGACTTGGATCTAGCGGGAGGGCCTTCATTCAGTACTTC; CDR3: CATSRLGSSGRAFIQYF
V: TRBV3-1/TRBV3-2; D: -; size: -; J: TRBJ1-2; DNA: TGTGCCAGCAGCCAAGAAGGGGCCCGATCGAAAGGCTACACCTTC; CDR3: CASSQEGARSKGYTF
V: TRBV27; D: -; size: -; J: TRBJ2-7; DNA: TGTGCCAGCACCCGAGGAGGGGAGCAGTACTTC; CDR3: CASTRGGEQYF
V: TRBV30; D: -; size: -; J: TRBJ1-1; DNA: TGTGCCTGGACGAAGGGACAAAACACTGAAGCTTTCTTT; CDR3: CAWTKGQNTEAFF